This TCR beta chain stems from a study of radiotherapy plus CTLA-4 blockade in lung cancer. The study, taken as a whole, reports: Alongside interferon-beta, early blood T cell clone dynamics were reportedly the best predictor of response. Tumor-derived TCR clones expanded in blood after radiotherapy plus ipilimumab.

Sequenced by immunoSEQ multiplex PCR; TCRdb stores in-frame clones only, minus some. This sample carries 25,000 to 40,000 clones, approximately 70% of them seen once, and the ten largest clones take 3% to 4.5%. V was pared by 0 bases and J by 3 bases, with 7 bases between. Looked up from germline, CDR1 is SGHAT and CDR2 is FQNNGV. The CDR3 consists of 14 residues. On this clone: No antigen is known for it.

Sequenced material: peripheral blood, taken from a patient treated with radiotherapy plus ipilimumab. The receptor was derived from a human donor with non-small cell lung cancer who had stable disease on radiotherapy plus ipilimumab. The V and J genes are TRBV11-2 and TRBJ2-3, with D possibly matching TRBD2 (5 bases). DNA of the CDR3: TGTGCCAGCAGCTTAGACCGGGGAACAGATACGCAGTATTTT. Translation gives CASSLDRGTDTQYF.